The T cell receptor (beta chain) under discussion was sequenced for a study of regulatory T cells in long-lasting Graves disease. Study-wide points: Persistent Graves' patients showed less TCR diversity than newly diagnosed ones.

As to time point: newly diagnosed GD, antithyroid drugs for less than 3 months. Extracted RNA from PBMCs served as the source of the TCR library. This clonotype has a count of ten or more. Its antigen is not known. Relying on iRepertoire HTBI primers and Arm-PCR of CDR3 regions, the team built TCR beta libraries. Via MiXCR, TCRdb re-called the multiplex PCR reads, giving one row per CDR3 protein. The table records hundreds of thousands of distinct CDR3 sequences, about 13% of them present only once. Separately, the same data were catalogued under a study of T cells in Graves' hyperthyroidism and ophthalmopathy.

The clonotype comes from a man aged 30 to 39 with Graves disease. The material was peripheral blood mononuclear cells (PBMCs), obtained at new diagnosis, from a patient treated with antithyroid drugs.

CDR3 DNA: TGTGCCAGCAGCTTTACGTCGGGAGACGAGCAGTACTTC. Amino acid sequence: CASSFTSGDEQYF. The genes are TRBV7-2 and TRBJ2-7; tentative D call: TRBD2 (6 bases). Germline CDR1 is SGHTA and CDR2 is FQGNSA. V dropped 3 bases and J dropped 5 bases, with 11 bases sitting between them. This CDR3 is built from 13 residues.